This T cell receptor beta chain was retrieved from a study of T cell changes during pregnancy in multiple sclerosis. The V end was cut by 5 bases, the J end by 1 base, with 5 bases between. CDR3 length: 12 residues. Germline V gene sequence: CDR1 SEHNR, CDR2 FQNEAQ (reference sequence). Measured with immunoSEQ multiplex PCR; TCRdb has only the in-frame clones, and not every one. In the table there are 37,000 or so clones, around 94% of which are singletons. This TCR came from a female donor with multiple sclerosis, enrolled in a pregnancy study. The sample in question was peripheral blood, obtained in the third trimester of pregnancy. The V and J genes are TRBV7-9 and TRBJ1-1; D ambiguous. The CDR3 region is CASSRGNTEAFF. The CDR3 DNA sequence: TGTGCCAGCAGCCGCGGGAACACTGAAGCTTTCTTT.